This T cell receptor (beta chain) emerged from a study of tumor and adjacent non-tumor tissue in lung cancer. No cell sorting was done before RNA was extracted from the tissue. Newly diagnosed lung cancer patients had thoracic surgery in China, August–late 2014, without prior chemotherapy. Trimming stripped 1 base from V and 2 bases from J, with 11 bases between. This CDR3 is built from 15 residues. Germline loops: CDR1 SGHRS, CDR2 YFSETQ. A modified ARM-PCR protocol with three rounds of nested PCR amplified TCRbeta. TCRdb called the multiplex PCR reads again in MiXCR, with one record for every CDR3 protein. In the table there are more than 95,000 distinct CDR3 sequences, 66% of which are singletons.

V and J are TRBV5-1 and TRBJ2-3; D is undetermined. Specimen: lung tumor tissue. This sequence was found in a man between 25 and 39 years old with non-small cell lung cancer. CDR3 protein: CASSLYGPHTDTQYF. In DNA form, the CDR3 reads TGCGCCAGCAGCTTGTATGGACCACACACAGATACGCAGTATTTT.